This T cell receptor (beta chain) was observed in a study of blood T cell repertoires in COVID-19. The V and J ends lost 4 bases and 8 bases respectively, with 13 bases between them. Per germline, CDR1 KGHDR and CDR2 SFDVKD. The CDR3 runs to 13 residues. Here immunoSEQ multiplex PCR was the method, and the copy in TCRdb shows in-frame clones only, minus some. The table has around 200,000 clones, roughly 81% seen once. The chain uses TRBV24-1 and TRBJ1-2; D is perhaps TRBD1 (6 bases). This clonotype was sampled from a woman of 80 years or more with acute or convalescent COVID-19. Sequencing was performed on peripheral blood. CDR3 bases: TGTGCCACCAGTGAACTACAGGGTTACGGCTACACCTTC. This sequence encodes CATSELQGYGYTF.